This paragraph covers one T cell receptor (beta chain) sequence. Antigen unknown. This specimen comes from a study of radiotherapy plus CTLA-4 blockade in lung cancer. As for the study in general: Among all patients, approximately 17% showed objective responses, while 30% to 35% had disease control. Study results and caveats: After radiotherapy and ipilimumab, tumor-derived clones expanded in peripheral blood. Together with interferon-beta, which increased in serum after radiation, early dynamic changes in blood T cell clones were reportedly the best predictors of response.

Sequencing was performed with immunoSEQ multiplex PCR; in TCRdb, only in-frame clones are kept and a portion is missing. The sample has 85,000 to 90,000 clones, approximately 86% seen once. The V end was cut by 0 bases, the J end by 2 bases, with 9 bases between. From germline, CDR1 is SGHRS and CDR2 YFSETQ. This CDR3 is built from 14 residues. Focal radiation plus CTLA-4 blockade with ipilimumab was given to patients with chemo-refractory metastatic non-small-cell lung cancer. Sequenced material: peripheral blood, taken from a patient treated with radiotherapy plus ipilimumab. The chain links TRBV5-1 to TRBJ2-7; a weak D match, TRBD1 (6 bases). The TCR originated in a human donor with non-small cell lung cancer that progressed on radiotherapy plus ipilimumab. The CDR3 spells CASSLGQEPYEQYF. In DNA, the CDR3 is TGCGCCAGCAGCTTGGGACAGGAGCCCTACGAGCAGTACTTC. Full variable domain (missing parts from reference TRBV5-1 and TRBJ2-7): KAGVTQTPRYLIKTRGQQVTLSCSPISGHRSVSWYQQTPGQGLQFLFEYFSETQRNKGNFPGRFSGRQFSNSRSEMNVSTLELGDSALYLCASSLGQEPYEQYFGPGTRLTVT.